This T cell receptor (beta chain) was sequenced during a study of ipilimumab plus nivolumab after autologous stem cell transplantation. Study-wide context: Patients received a median of roughly 5 ipilimumab and roughly eight nivolumab doses. Notes on the study in general: Per the authors, repertoire, Treg and microbiota data justify further study.

A note on this clone: Its antigen remains unknown.

Patients got ipilimumab 1 mg/kg beginning 14 to 28 days post-transplant. Patients got 3 mg/kg IV nivolumab weeks 1, 4, 7, 10, then biweekly through week 26. The V gene's germline CDR1 is SNHLY and CDR2 FYNNEI. V lost 7 bases and J lost 6; bases outside the gene matches: 10. The CDR3 loop spans 15 amino acids. Profiled with immunoSEQ multiplex PCR; TCRdb holds only in-frame clones, not every one. The sample lists tens of thousands of clones; 86% were seen once. The gene calls are TRBV2 and TRBJ2-2, with 8 bases identical to TRBD2. Material: PBMCs, obtained in a trial of ipilimumab plus nivolumab as post-transplant consolidation. The origin of this receptor is a male donor with diffuse large B-cell lymphoma. The CDR3 loop reads CASKLSGGRAGELFF. In DNA, the CDR3 is TGTGCCAGCAAACTAAGCGGGGGTAGGGCCGGGGAGCTGTTTTTT.